This TCR beta chain came from a study of cytomegalovirus exposure and HLA in healthy donors. CDR3 length: 12 amino acids. Germline lookup yields CDR1 SQVTM and CDR2 ANQGSEA. Trimming cost V 7 bases and J 5 bases; bases outside gene matches: 7. Study results and limitations: Most subjects' HLA-A and HLA-B alleles were reportedly predicted from TCR beta sequences.

A word on this clone: The target antigen is unknown.

Primers included in the PCR were 60 Vbeta and 13 Jbeta primers. Generated by immunoSEQ multiplex PCR, the TCRdb table keeps only in-frame clones and is missing some. Found here are around 64,000 clones, 70% to 75% of them singletons; the top ten hold 22%. The chain combines TRBV29-1 with TRBJ2-5; 7 bases are a match to TRBD2. The specimen sequenced was PBMCs. The TCR sequence derives from a woman younger than 45 in good health and CMV-seropositive. DNA of the CDR3: TGCAGCGGATCTGGGGAGGGCGAGACCCAGTACTTC. It encodes CSGSGEGETQYF.